Listed here are 30 T cell receptor beta chains from one sample, sequenced in a study of metastatic and nonmetastatic thyroid tumors (dated by TCRdb to 2019 to 2021). None of the patients had been given any treatment before thyroid surgery. The receptor library was made with PCR. Data came from an Illumina HiSeq 4000. In-frame beta chains were kept once TCRdb had trimmed the public reads at Q25 with fastp and called clones with MiXCR. A total of over 15,000 clones appear in this sample, around 30% of them only once. The ten largest make up about 10% of the sample. Sequencing was carried out using tumor tissue. Receptors originate from a female donor with papillary thyroid cancer or a benign thyroid nodule (not recorded which). Some clones in this sample may be carry-over from other donors' samples.

In its sample, this clone was seen many times. This clone may be a read error of a much larger clone one base away. Without the conserved terminal phenylalanine or tryptophan, this CDR3 likely stems from a read error. The CDR3 reads CASSLSVLSEQFL. The CDR3 DNA reads TGTGCCAGCAGTTTATCTGTTTTGAGTGAGCAGTTCCTC. The rearrangement links TRBV27 to TRBJ2-1; the D is unclear. Trimming removed 0 bases at V and 9 bases at J, with 9 bases between. CDR1 and CDR2 from the germline V gene are MNHEY and SMNVEV (reference sequence). This CDR3 spans 13 amino acids.

By sample fraction, this clone is medium-sized (0.01 to 0.1%). The J gene is TRBJ2-7, the V gene TRBV27, with unresolved D. Germline V gene sequence: CDR1 MNHEY, CDR2 SMNVEV (reference sequence). Trimming took 5 bases from V and 2 from J, leaving 13 bases between them. This CDR3 region has 14 residues. CDR3 loop: CASSGQDGAYEQYF. In DNA, the CDR3 is TGTGCCAGCAGTGGTCAGGACGGCGCCTACGAGCAGTACTTC.

This clone is medium-sized within its sample. The gene calls are TRBV28 and TRBJ2-7; D perhaps matches TRBD2 (6 bases). The germline V and J ends were trimmed by 5 bases and 5 bases, with 13 bases remaining between them. From germline, CDR1 is MDHEN and CDR2 SYDVKM. The CDR3 is 13 residues long. Written as DNA, the CDR3 is TGTGCCAGCAGTCGGGGGTCAGTAAACGAGCAGTACTTC. Translating gives CASSRGSVNEQYF.

This clone is a singleton in its sample. The chain combines TRBV7-9 with TRBJ2-1; D might be TRBD2 (6 bases). Germline V gene data show CDR1 as SEHNR and CDR2 as FQNEAQ (reference sequence). V gave up 8 bases and J gave up 15 bases, with 23 bases separating them. The CDR3 length is 13 residues. The CDR3 nucleotides are TGTGCCAGCCTCCTCGTTAGCGGAACCTTCGCGTTCTTC. It specifies CASLLVSGTFAFF.

The rearrangement joins TRBV7-4 to TRBJ2-3; 14 bases align to TRBD2. The CDR3 has 20 amino acids. J gave up 2 bases and V 7 bases, and 17 bases lay outside the gene matches. Germline CDR1 reads SGHVT; CDR2 reads SQSDAQ. The CDR3 bases are TGTGCCAGCATGGGAGTTTCGGGACTAGCGGGAGTCCGTCCCACAGATACGCAGTATTTT. Translating it yields CASMGVSGLAGVRPTDTQYF.

This clone was picked up many times. The V call is TRBV10-3, the J call TRBJ1-2; 7 bases map to TRBD1. J lost 12 bases, V lost 3 bases, and 10 bases had no gene match. Germline V gene data show CDR1 as ENHRY and CDR2 as SYGVKD. The CDR3 consists of 13 residues. CDR3 nucleotides: TGTGCCATCAGTGAAAACAGGGGCGCAGTGGACACCTTC. This codes for CAISENRGAVDTF.

This chain links TRBV30 with TRBJ1-6, with a possible D match to TRBD1 (5 bases). V lost 0 bases, J lost 6 bases, and 12 bases lay in between. CDR3 length equals 15 residues. Germline lookup yields CDR1 GTSNPN and CDR2 SVGIG (reference sequence). CDR3 DNA: TGTGCCTGGAGTGTACAAGGGGTTGGTAATTCACCCCTCCACTTT. This translates into CAWSVQGVGNSPLHF.

This clone has ten or more counts. The J gene is TRBJ2-1, the V gene TRBV19, with D possibly being TRBD2 (6 bases). This CDR3 spans 15 amino acids. The germline V and J ends were trimmed by 4 bases and 0 bases, with 10 bases remaining between them. In germline, CDR1 is LNHDA, CDR2 SQIVND (reference sequence). The CDR3 DNA is TGTGCCAGTAGTACCCAGACTAGCTCCTACAATGAGCAGTTCTTC. Its translation: CASSTQTSSYNEQFF.

The J gene is TRBJ1-3, the V gene TRBV7-8; no reliable D call. Germline loops: CDR1 SGHVS, CDR2 FQNEAQ. CDR3 length: 11 amino acids. Trimming took off 4 bases at V and 4 bases at J, with 2 bases between the two ends. This chain's CDR3 is CASSSGNTIYF. Here the CDR3 DNA reads TGTGCCAGCAGCTCCGGAAACACCATATATTTT.

This clone is deemed medium-sized (0.01 to 0.1%). The V call is TRBV5-1, the J call TRBJ1-3, with a tentative D call TRBD1 (6 bases). The V gene lost 0 bases and the J gene lost 7 bases, with 11 bases spanning the gap. The CDR3 is made up of 14 amino acids. The germline V gene has CDR1 SGHRS and CDR2 YFSETQ. The CDR3 coding sequence is TGCGCCAGCAGCTTGGGACAGGTTGAGAACACCATATATTTT. Its translation is CASSLGQVENTIYF.

This clone was found many times. The chain uses TRBV3-1 and TRBJ2-3; D may correspond to TRBD1 or TRBD2 (5 bases each). This CDR3 is 17 amino acids long. Trimming stripped 0 bases from V and 1 base from J, with 14 bases between. Per the germline V gene, CDR1 is LGHDT and CDR2 is YNNKEL (reference sequence). The DNA of the CDR3 is TGTGCCAGCAGCCAAGATAAGGGGAGACTCCGCACAGATACGCAGTATTTT. Translated: CASSQDKGRLRTDTQYF.

This clone was seen many times. The chain combines TRBV7-8 with TRBJ2-1, with a possible D match to TRBD2 (6 bases). The CDR3 is 17 amino acids. V gave up 4 bases and J gave up 4 bases, with 20 bases separating them. Germline V gives CDR1 SGHVS, CDR2 FQNEAQ. The CDR3: CASSSPTVRERYNEQFF. As DNA, the CDR3 is TGTGCCAGCAGCTCCCCTACGGTTCGGGAGAGGTACAATGAGCAGTTCTTC.

V gene TRBV11-1 combines with J gene TRBJ2-7, with D hard to call. Trimming removed 0 bases from V and 10 bases from J, with 25 bases in between. CDR1 is SGHAT, CDR2 FQDESV, per germline (reference sequence). The CDR3 is 17 amino acids. CDR3 coding DNA: TGTGCCAGCAGCTTAGCGGTGGGGTTGAGACCTACCTACTATCAGTACTTC. Its translation is CASSLAVGLRPTYYQYF.

This clone was seen only a few times. The rearrangement links TRBV19 to TRBJ2-7; a weak D match, TRBD1 (6 bases). V was cut by 1 base and J by 6 bases, with 16 bases left in between. The CDR3 length is 15 residues. Germline V gene sequence: CDR1 LNHDA, CDR2 SQIVND (reference sequence). The CDR3 DNA reads TGTGCCAGTAGTATAGGAGCGAGAGGGGGAAGCGAGCAGTACTTC. It yields the protein CASSIGARGGSEQYF.

This clone turned up a few times. The CDR3 spells CASGTTIRSYGYTF. DNA of the CDR3: TGTGCCAGCGGTACTACCATTCGATCTTATGGCTACACCTTC. The chain couples TRBV28 to TRBJ1-2; D remains ambiguous. V lost 8 bases and J lost 5, with 18 bases in between. Germline V gives CDR1 MDHEN, CDR2 SYDVKM. This CDR3 is built from 14 residues.

The chain is built from TRBV24-1 and TRBJ2-7; no definite D call. This CDR3 comprises 13 residues. In germline, CDR1 is KGHDR, CDR2 SFDVKD. Trimming cost V 4 bases and J 5 bases, with 11 bases left between them. CDR3 sequence (DNA): TGTGCCACCAGTGAGCCAGGATGGAACGAGCAGTACTTC. Its translation is CATSEPGWNEQYF.

In this sample, this clone turned up a few times. The CDR3 DNA reads as TGTGCCAGCAGCTTAGACCCCCGATCACCCCTCCACTTT. Translation gives CASSLDPRSPLHF. V gene TRBV7-2 combines with J gene TRBJ1-6; D is unresolved. Germline CDR1 is SGHTA and CDR2 is FQGNSA. The length of the CDR3 is 13 residues. Trimming stripped 1 base from V and 10 bases from J, with 8 bases between.

Sample share makes this clone medium-sized. The genes are TRBV6-1 and TRBJ2-2; 11 nucleotides match TRBD2. In germline, CDR1 is MNHNS, CDR2 SASEGT. V lost 5 bases and J lost 6; bases outside the gene matches: 11. This CDR3 contains 17 residues. The CDR3 reads CASSLRRLAGTPGELFF. CDR3 bases: TGTGCCAGCAGTCTCCGTCGACTAGCGGGAACACCCGGGGAGCTGTTTTTT.

Only a few counts were recorded for this clone. The V and J genes are TRBV6-2 or TRBV6-3 and TRBJ2-1; no firm D call. V gave up 0 bases and J gave up 6 bases, with 6 bases separating them. The CDR3 runs to 13 residues. Germline V gene lookup returns CDR1 MNHEY and CDR2 SVGEGT. CDR3 amino acids: CASSYSETNEQFF. CDR3 coding DNA: TGTGCCAGCAGTTACTCTGAGACCAATGAGCAGTTCTTC.

This clone has only a few counts. This may arise from a read error, as a much more abundant clone is one base away. The V gene is TRBV29-1, the J gene TRBJ2-6; D call uncertain. The CDR3 totals 16 residues. Germline CDR1 SQVTM, CDR2 ANQGSEA. The CDR3: CSPTPDPYSGSNVLTF. CDR3 nucleotide sequence: TGCAGCCCCACCCCGGACCCTTACTCTGGGTCCAACGTCCTGACTTTC.

The sample holds one count of this clone. The chain couples TRBV20-1 to TRBJ2-2, with 8 bases aligning to TRBD1. V lost 6 bases to trimming and J lost 0 bases; unmatched junction nucleotides: 3. Per the germline V gene, CDR1 is DFQATT and CDR2 is SNEGSKA (reference sequence). CDR3 length: 14 amino acids. The CDR3 here is CSAGQGANTGELFF. The CDR3 nucleotides read TGCAGTGCAGGACAGGGCGCGAACACCGGGGAGCTGTTTTTT.

This clone appeared a few times. The chain joins TRBV28 to TRBJ2-7; D gene unclear. CDR1 MDHEN and CDR2 SYDVKM come from the germline V gene. V was trimmed by 5 bases and J by 7 bases, leaving 12 bases between them. The CDR3 extends over 12 amino acids. The CDR3 spells CASSLQVREQYF. The CDR3 DNA sequence: TGTGCCAGCAGTCTCCAGGTGAGGGAGCAGTACTTC.

This clone was found a few times. This chain joins TRBV6-1 and TRBJ1-5, with D perhaps TRBD1 (6 bases). This CDR3 is built from 17 residues. Germline V gives CDR1 MNHNS, CDR2 SASEGT. Trimming stripped 4 bases from V and 0 bases from J, with 16 bases between. The CDR3, as DNA: TGTGCCAGCAGTGCCCGGGACACCGTGTATAGCAATCAGCCCCAGCATTTT. It yields the protein CASSARDTVYSNQPQHF.

In its sample, this clone was seen many times. The chain is built from TRBV2 and TRBJ2-3; D is tentatively TRBD1 or TRBD2 (7 bases each). CDR1 is SNHLY, CDR2 FYNNEI, per germline. V was pared by 6 bases and J by 2 bases, with 15 bases between. This CDR3 has 15 residues. For the CDR3, the DNA is TGTGCCAGCAGAAAGGGGGCGGGAGACACAGATACGCAGTATTTT. Protein: CASRKGAGDTDTQYF.

By its share, this clone is medium-sized. The CDR3 is CASSLAGTGDHEQYF. The CDR3 DNA sequence: TGTGCCAGCAGCTTGGCTGGGACAGGGGACCACGAGCAGTACTTC. This chain joins TRBV5-6 and TRBJ2-7, with 10 bases fitting TRBD1. Looked up from germline, CDR1 is SGHDT and CDR2 is YYEEEE. V shed 0 bases and J 5 bases; nucleotides not matched to a gene: 5. The CDR3 spans 15 residues. The entire variable domain, with the rest obtained from reference TRBV5-6 and TRBJ2-7, is as follows: DAGVTQSPTHLIKTRGQQVTLRCSPKSGHDTVSWYQQALGQGPQFIFQYYEEEERQRGNFPDRFSGHQFPNYSSELNVNALLLGDSALYLCASSLAGTGDHEQYFGPGTRLTVT.

This clone was detected ten times or more. The rearrangement joins TRBV5-6 to TRBJ1-4; D remains ambiguous. The V end was cut by 1 base, the J end by 8 bases, with 6 bases between. Germline lookup yields CDR1 SGHDT and CDR2 YYEEEE. The CDR3 contains 12 residues. CDR3 bases: TGTGCCAGCAGCTTGCGGCGCGAAAAACTGTTTTTT. Amino acid sequence: CASSLRREKLFF.

This clone ranks as medium-sized. The CDR3 bases are TGCAGTGCTTCCCCGACTAGCGGGAGGATAGGTGAGCAGTTCTTC. It translates to CSASPTSGRIGEQFF. V is TRBV20-1 and J is TRBJ2-1; 13 bases map to TRBD2. The V gene's germline CDR1 is DFQATT and CDR2 SNEGSKA (reference sequence). The CDR3 extends over 15 amino acids. Unmatched junction bases numbered 10, after V lost 5 bases and J lost 9 bases.

This clone was seen repeatedly, ten times or more. The J gene is TRBJ2-1, the V gene TRBV20-1; D might be TRBD1 (5 bases). This CDR3 has 13 amino acids. Per the germline V gene, CDR1 is DFQATT and CDR2 is SNEGSKA (reference sequence). The CDR3 region is CGAAPSSYNEQFF. The CDR3 region has the DNA TGCGGGGCGGCCCCTAGCTCCTACAATGAGCAGTTCTTC.

This clone was observed a handful of times. V gene TRBV7-2 combines with J gene TRBJ1-1; D is unclear. Germline V gene data show CDR1 as SGHTA and CDR2 as FQGNSA. This CDR3 spans 11 amino acids. V lost 3 bases and J lost 8, with 7 bases in between. Here the CDR3 reads CASSFDAEAFF. The CDR3 DNA follows: TGTGCCAGCAGCTTCGACGCCGAAGCTTTCTTT.

This clone is categorized as medium-sized. This chain uses TRBV27 with TRBJ2-5; D is tentatively TRBD1 or TRBD2 (5 bases each). CDR1 is MNHEY, CDR2 SMNVEV, per germline (reference sequence). V dropped 1 base and J dropped 4 bases, with 7 bases sitting between them. This CDR3 contains 13 residues. CDR3 in amino acids: CASSLFGGETQYF. The CDR3 DNA reads TGTGCCAGCAGTTTATTTGGGGGAGAGACCCAGTACTTC.